This TCR beta chain is from a study of siplizumab effects on memory and regulatory T cells. Study observations and caveats: The study found that siplizumab significantly reduced alloreactive sequences traceable to unstimulated CD4+ memory cells. Tregs proliferating in siplizumab cultures lacked confirmation of their suppressive function. Sequences below about 10^-5 frequency were poorly captured, limiting mapping of alloreactive clones.

Approximately 10^5 TCR templates were measured in each sample. Measured with immunoSEQ multiplex PCR; TCRdb has only the in-frame clones, and not every one. The repertoire holds fewer than 80,000 clones, with 85% to 95% as singletons. V lost 3 bases and J lost 1, with 12 bases in between. This CDR3 is 15 amino acids long. Germline V CDR1 and CDR2: SGHNT, YENEEA. As to this clone: Antigen unknown.

Material for sequencing was CD8+ T cells sorted from blood. V usage is TRBV11-3 and J usage is TRBJ1-1; D is possibly TRBD1 (6 bases). The sequence came from a human donor in good health. CDR3 sequence reads: CASSFGRGRNTEAFF. In DNA, the CDR3 is TGTGCCAGCAGCTTCGGTCGGGGGCGGAACACTGAAGCTTTCTTT.